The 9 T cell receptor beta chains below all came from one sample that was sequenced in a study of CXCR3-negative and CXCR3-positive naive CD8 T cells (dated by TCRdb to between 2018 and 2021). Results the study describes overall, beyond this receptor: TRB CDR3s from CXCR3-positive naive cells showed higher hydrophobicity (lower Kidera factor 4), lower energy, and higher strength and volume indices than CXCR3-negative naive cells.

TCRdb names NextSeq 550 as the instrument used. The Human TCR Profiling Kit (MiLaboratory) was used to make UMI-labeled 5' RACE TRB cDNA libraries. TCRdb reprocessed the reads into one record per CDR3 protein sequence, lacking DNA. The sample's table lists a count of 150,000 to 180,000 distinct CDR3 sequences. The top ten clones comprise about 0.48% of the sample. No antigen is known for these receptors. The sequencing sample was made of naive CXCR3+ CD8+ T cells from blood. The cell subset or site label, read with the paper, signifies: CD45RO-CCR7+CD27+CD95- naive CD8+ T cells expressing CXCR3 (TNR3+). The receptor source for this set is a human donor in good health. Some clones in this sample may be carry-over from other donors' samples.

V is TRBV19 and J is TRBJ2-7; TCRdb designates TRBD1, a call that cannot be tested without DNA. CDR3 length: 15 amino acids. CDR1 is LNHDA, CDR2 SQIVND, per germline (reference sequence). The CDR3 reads CASSIAGAFSYEQYF.

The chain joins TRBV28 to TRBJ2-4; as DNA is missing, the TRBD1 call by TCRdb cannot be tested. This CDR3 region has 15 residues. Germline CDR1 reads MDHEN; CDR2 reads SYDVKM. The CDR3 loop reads CASSYRGETKNIQYF.

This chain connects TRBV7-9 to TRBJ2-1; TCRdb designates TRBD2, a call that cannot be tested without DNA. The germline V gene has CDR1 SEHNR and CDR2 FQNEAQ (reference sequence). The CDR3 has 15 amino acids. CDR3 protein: CASSLMTSGGNEQFF.

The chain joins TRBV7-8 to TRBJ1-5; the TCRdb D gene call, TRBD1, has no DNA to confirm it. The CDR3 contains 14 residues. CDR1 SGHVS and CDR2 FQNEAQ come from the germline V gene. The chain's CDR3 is CASSLARVHQPQHF.

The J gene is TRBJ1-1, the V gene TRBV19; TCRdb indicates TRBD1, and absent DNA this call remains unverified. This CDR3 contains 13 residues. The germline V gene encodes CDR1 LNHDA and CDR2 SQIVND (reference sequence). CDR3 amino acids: CAVAGTANTEAFF. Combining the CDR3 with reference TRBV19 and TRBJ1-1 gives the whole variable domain DGGITQSPKYLFRKEGQNVTLSCEQNLNHDAMYWYRQDPGQGLRLIYYSQIVNDFQKGDIAEGYSVSREKKESFPLTVTSAQKNPTAFYLCAVAGTANTEAFFGQGTRLTVV.

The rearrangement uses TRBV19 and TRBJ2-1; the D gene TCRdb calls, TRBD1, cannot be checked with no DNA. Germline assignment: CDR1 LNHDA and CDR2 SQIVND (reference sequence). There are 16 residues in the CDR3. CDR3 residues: CASSLYDRDSYNEQFF.

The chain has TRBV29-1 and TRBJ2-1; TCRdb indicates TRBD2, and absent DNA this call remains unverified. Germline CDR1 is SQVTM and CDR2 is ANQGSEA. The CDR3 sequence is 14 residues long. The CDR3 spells CSVEKVGLSNEQFF.

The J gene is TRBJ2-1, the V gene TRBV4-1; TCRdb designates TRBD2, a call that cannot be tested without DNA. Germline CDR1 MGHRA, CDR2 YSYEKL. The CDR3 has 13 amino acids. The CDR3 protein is CASSQGLINEQFF.

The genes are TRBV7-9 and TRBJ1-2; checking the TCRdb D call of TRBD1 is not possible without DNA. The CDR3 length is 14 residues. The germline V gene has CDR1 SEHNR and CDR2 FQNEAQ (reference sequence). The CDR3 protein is CASSLVGGGSGYTF.